The entry below describes one T cell receptor beta chain. The antigen is not known. The record originates from a study of cytomegalovirus exposure and HLA in healthy donors. 13 Jbeta primers and 60 Vbeta primers were used for the PCR. Method: immunoSEQ multiplex PCR; TCRdb's copy keeps in-frame clones and lacks some. This table lists approximately 110,000 clones. Study findings and constraints: In a later analysis, at a false discovery rate of 0.05, 17,000 or so TCR beta sequences were associated with HLA alleles.

Germline CDR1 and CDR2: LNHDA and SQIVND (reference sequence). This CDR3 has 15 amino acids. J was trimmed by 0 bases and V by 6 bases; bases with no gene match: 7. Sequencing input: PBMCs. This TCR was recovered from a man aged 30 to 45 in good health and CMV-seronegative. The chain recombines TRBV19 with TRBJ2-7; 8 bases match TRBD2. The chain's CDR3 is CASSAGLGSSYEQYF. In DNA form, the CDR3 reads TGTGCCAGTAGCGCGGGACTAGGGAGCTCCTACGAGCAGTACTTC.